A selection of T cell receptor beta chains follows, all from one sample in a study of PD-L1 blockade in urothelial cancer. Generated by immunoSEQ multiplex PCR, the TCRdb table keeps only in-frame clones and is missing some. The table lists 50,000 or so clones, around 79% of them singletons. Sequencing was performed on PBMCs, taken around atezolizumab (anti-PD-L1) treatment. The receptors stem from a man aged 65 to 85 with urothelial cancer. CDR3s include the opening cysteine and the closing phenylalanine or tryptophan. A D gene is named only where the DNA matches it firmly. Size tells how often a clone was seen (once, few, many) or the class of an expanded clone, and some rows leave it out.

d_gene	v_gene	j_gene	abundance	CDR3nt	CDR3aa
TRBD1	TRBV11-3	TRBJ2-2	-	TGTGCCAGCAGCCGACAGGGGGCGAGCACCGGGGAGCTGTTTTTT	CASSRQGASTGELFF
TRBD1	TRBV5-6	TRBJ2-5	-	TGTGCCAGCAGCTCCGCCCACAGGGGGCAAGAGACCCAGTACTTC	CASSSAHRGQETQYF
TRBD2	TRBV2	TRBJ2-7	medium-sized	TGTGCCAGCAGTGACCGGCTAGCGGGAGCCTACGAGCAGTACTTC	CASSDRLAGAYEQYF
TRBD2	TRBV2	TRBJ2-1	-	TGTGCCAGCAGTGAAACGGCGGGGGGAAACAATGAGCAGTTCTTC	CASSETAGGNNEQFF
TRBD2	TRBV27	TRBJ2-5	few	TGTGCCAGCAGTTTGTCTAGCGGGGAGACCCAGTACTTC	CASSLSSGETQYF
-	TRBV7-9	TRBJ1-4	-	TGTGCCAGCAGCTCCCACGGAGGTGGGGAAAAACTGTTTTTT	CASSSHGGGEKLFF
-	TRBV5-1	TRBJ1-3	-	TGCGCCAGCAGAGTGTCAGGGGAAAGGAACACCATATATTTT	CASRVSGERNTIYF
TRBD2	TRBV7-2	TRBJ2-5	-	TGTGCCAGCAGCTTAGAGCCGGGGGGGCCGGGAGAGACCCAGTACTTC	CASSLEPGGPGETQYF
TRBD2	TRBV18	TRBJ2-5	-	TGTGCCAGCTCACCATGGAGAGCGGGGGGGACGGAGACCCAGTACTTC	CASSPWRAGGTETQYF
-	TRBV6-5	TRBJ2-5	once	TGTGCCAGCAGACAAAGAGGCTATTCACAAGAGACCCAGTACTTC	CASRQRGYSQETQYF
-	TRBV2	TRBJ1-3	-	TGTGCCAGCAGCATTGGACAGAGCTCTGGAAACACCATATATTTT	CASSIGQSSGNTIYF
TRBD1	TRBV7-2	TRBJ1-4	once	TGTGCCAGCAGCTTAAGGAACAGGGGGGATGAAAAACTGTTTTTT	CASSLRNRGDEKLFF
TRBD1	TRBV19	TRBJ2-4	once	TGTGCCAGTTCTGACAGGGGTCGCAACATTCAGTACTTC	CASSDRGRNIQYF
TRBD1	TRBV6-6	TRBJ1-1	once	TGTGCCAGCAGTGTTACGACAGGGGTTACTGAAGCTTTCTTT	CASSVTTGVTEAFF
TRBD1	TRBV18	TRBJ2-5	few	TGTGCCAGCTCATCCCAGGGGGCGCGCGAAGAGACCCAGTACTTC	CASSSQGAREETQYF
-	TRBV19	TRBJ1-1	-	TGTGCCAGTACTGTTTCGGGGGGACTGAACACTGAAGCTTTCTTT	CASTVSGGLNTEAFF
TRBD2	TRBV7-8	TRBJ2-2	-	TGTGCCAGCATCCCTAGCGGGGCGAACACCGGGGAGCTGTTTTTT	CASIPSGANTGELFF
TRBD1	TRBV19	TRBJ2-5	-	TGTGCCAGTAGTGCAACGACAGGGGGACTAGAGACCCAGTACTTC	CASSATTGGLETQYF
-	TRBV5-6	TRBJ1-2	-	TGTGCCAGCAGCTTCGCAGGGGAAGTACGTGGCTACACCTTC	CASSFAGEVRGYTF
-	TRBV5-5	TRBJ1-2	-	TGTGCCAGCAGCCCCCAGGGAGGGAACTATGGCTACACCTTC	CASSPQGGNYGYTF
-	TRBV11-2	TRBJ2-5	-	TGTGCCAGCAGCCCTAATAGGGGCGGGGTGGGGGAGACCCAGTACTTC	CASSPNRGGVGETQYF
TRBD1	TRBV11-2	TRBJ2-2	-	TGTGCCAGCAGCTTAAATCAGGGGGCCGGGGAGCTGTTTTTT	CASSLNQGAGELFF
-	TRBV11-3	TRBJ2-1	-	TGTGCCAGCAGCTTTGGACAGAGCTACAATGAGCAGTTCTTC	CASSFGQSYNEQFF
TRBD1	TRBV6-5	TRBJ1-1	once	TGTGCCAGCACTCAACGACAGGGTACTGAAGCTTTCTTT	CASTQRQGTEAFF
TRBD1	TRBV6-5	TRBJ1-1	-	TGTGCCAGCAGTTCGGCGGACAGGAGGGACACTGAAGCTTTCTTT	CASSSADRRDTEAFF
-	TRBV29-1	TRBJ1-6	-	TGCAGCGCTCGAAGTGAAGCAAACTCACCCCTCCACTTT	CSARSEANSPLHF
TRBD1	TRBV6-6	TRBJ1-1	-	TGTGCCAGCAGTTACACACAGGGGAAGACTGAAGCTTTCTTT	CASSYTQGKTEAFF
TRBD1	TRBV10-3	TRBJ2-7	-	TGTGCCATCAGTGAGTCCGCAGGGGGTACCTACGAGCAGTACTTC	CAISESAGGTYEQYF
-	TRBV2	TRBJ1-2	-	TGTGCCAGCAGTGAAGCAGGGGCCTATGGCTACACCTTC	CASSEAGAYGYTF
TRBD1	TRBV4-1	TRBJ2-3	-	TGCGCCAGCAGCCAAGAGAAGACAGGGGGCATGAAAACAGATACGCAGTATTTT	CASSQEKTGGMKTDTQYF
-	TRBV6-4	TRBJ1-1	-	TGTGCCAGCAGTGAATTATTGGGGGGTGCCACTGAAGCTTTCTTT	CASSELLGGATEAFF
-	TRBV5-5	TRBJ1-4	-	TGTGCCAGCAGCTTGGGGCAGGTTGAAAAACTGTTTTTT	CASSLGQVEKLFF
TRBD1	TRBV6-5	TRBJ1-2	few	TGTGCCAGCAGTCAGGGACAGGGGCTGGGCTACACCTTC	CASSQGQGLGYTF
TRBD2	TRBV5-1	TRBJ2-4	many	TGCGCCAGCAGCGGGGGACTATGGAAAAACATTCAGTACTTC	CASSGGLWKNIQYF
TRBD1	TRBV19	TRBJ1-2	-	TGTGCCAGTTACAAGACCGGGACAGGTGACACTTGCACCTTC	CASYKTGTGDTCTF
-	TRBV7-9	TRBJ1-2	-	TGTGCCAGCAGCCCGGACAAGGTCGGTGGCTACACCTTC	CASSPDKVGGYTF
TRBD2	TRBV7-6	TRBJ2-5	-	TGTGCCAGCAGCCTCCAAGCGGGGGCCCCGGGAGAGACCCAGTACTTC	CASSLQAGAPGETQYF
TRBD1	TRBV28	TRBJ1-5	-	TGTGCCAGCAGTCTATTGACAGGGTATAGCAATCAGCCCCAGCATTTT	CASSLLTGYSNQPQHF
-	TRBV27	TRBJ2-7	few	TGTGCCAGCAGTTTATCGGGCAGGATATTATACGAGCAGTACTTC	CASSLSGRILYEQYF
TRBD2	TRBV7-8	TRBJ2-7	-	TGTGCCAGCACCCCCCGGAGCAAGCGGGACTCCTACGAGCAGTACTTC	CASTPRSKRDSYEQYF
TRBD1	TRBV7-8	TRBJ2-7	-	TGTGCCAGCAGCCCCGGGACAGCCCCCTACGAGCAGTACTTC	CASSPGTAPYEQYF
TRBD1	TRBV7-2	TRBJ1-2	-	TGTGCCAGCAGCCCAAGACAGGGGGTTGGCTACACCTTC	CASSPRQGVGYTF
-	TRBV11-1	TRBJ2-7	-	TGTGCCAGCAGCTACTCGCGGGACCCAGTGGACGAGCAGTACTTC	CASSYSRDPVDEQYF
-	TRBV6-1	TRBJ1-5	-	TGTGCCAGCACCGGGGGGCAGGGTTGGAATCAGCCCCAGCATTTT	CASTGGQGWNQPQHF
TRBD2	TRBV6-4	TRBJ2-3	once	TGTGCCAGCCTTAGCGGGGGGGATGGAGATACGCAGTATTTT	CASLSGGDGDTQYF